This T cell receptor (beta chain) was captured in a study of T cells in Graves' hyperthyroidism and ophthalmopathy. Study-level results: The model predicted ophthalmopathy a median approximately 6.3 months before onset. Separation of ophthalmopathy from stable hyperthyroidism was achieved by a 13 V-J model. Most expanded thyroid clonotypes above 0.001 recurred in blood.

What was amplified from RNA transcripts were TCR beta CDR3 regions. First-round RT-PCR of the TCR CDR3 relied on the HTBI primer set. Each CDR3 protein gets one entry after TCRdb re-called the multiplex PCR reads with MiXCR. The sample consists of 300,000 or so distinct CDR3 sequences, approximately 17% of them appearing once. Newly diagnosed hyperthyroidism patients aged 18 to 65 years had disease lasting under 2 months. Remarks on this clonotype: Antigen specificity is unknown.

Sequencing was carried out using blood. The source is a man aged 25 to 40 with Graves' hyperthyroidism.

CDR3 sequence (DNA): TGCGCCAGCAGCCAACCGGGACAGGGAGACGGGGAGCTGTTTTTT. It yields the protein CASSQPGQGDGELFF. The genes are TRBV4-1 and TRBJ2-2; 9 bases agree with TRBD1. The germline gives CDR1 MGHRA, CDR2 YSYEKL. The CDR3 sequence is 15 residues long. J lost 7 bases, V lost 2 bases, and 5 bases had no gene match.